The 9 T cell receptor beta chains listed next were all sequenced from one sample in a study of low-dose radiotherapy and immunotherapy resistance in tumors. Alpha and beta chains were covered, as first-strand cDNA relied on TRAV- and TRBV-specific primers. For amplifying TCRs, the PCR ran for about 22 cycles with Phusion, which was used together with a constant-region primer and the adapter on the V primers. TCRdb analysed the reads with MiXCR anew, one entry per CDR3 protein. The sample has just over 14,000 distinct CDR3 sequences, roughly 48% seen once. These receptors all stem from a human donor with advanced metastatic prostate, ovarian, gallbladder or colorectal cancer (not recorded which). This table probably holds off-target reads from a library built for another chain.

This clonotype was observed a handful of times. The chain recombines TRBV10-3 with TRBJ2-5; D not resolved. CDR1 is ENHRY and CDR2 is SYGVKD in the germline V gene. The V gene lost 8 bases and the J gene lost 5 bases, with 12 bases spanning the gap. This CDR3 is built from 12 residues. For the CDR3, the DNA is TGTGCCATCCGAAGCTTCGGGGAGACCCAGTACTTC. Translating it yields CAIRSFGETQYF.

This clonotype was observed a handful of times. This chain uses TRBV3-1 with TRBJ1-4, with D maybe TRBD1 (5 bases). The CDR3 is 15 amino acids. Per the germline V gene, CDR1 is LGHDT and CDR2 is YNNKEL (reference sequence). Trimming cost V 7 bases and J 10 bases, with 22 bases left between them. This chain's CDR3 is CASIPSGAGQGKLFF. DNA of the CDR3: TGTGCCAGCATCCCTAGTGGGGCGGGCCAAGGAAAACTGTTTTTT.

V and J are TRBV7-9 and TRBJ1-2; no firm D call. This CDR3 has 14 residues. Germline values: CDR1 SEHNR, CDR2 FQNEAQ (reference sequence). V gave up 7 bases and J gave up 1 base, with 13 bases separating them. The CDR3 region is CASNPTENNYGYTF. The DNA for the CDR3 is TGTGCCAGCAACCCCACAGAGAATAACTATGGCTACACCTTC.

The CDR3 loop is CASKFGVVETQYF. In nucleotides, the CDR3 is TGTGCCAGCAAGTTTGGGGTCGTGGAGACCCAGTACTTC. The rearrangement joins TRBV28 to TRBJ2-5; D is unresolved. Trimming cost V 7 bases and J 5 bases, with 14 bases left between them. Germline loops: CDR1 MDHEN, CDR2 SYDVKM. CDR3 length equals 13 residues.

The chain couples TRBV12-3 or TRBV12-4 to TRBJ2-1; maybe TRBD1 (6 bases). CDR3 length: 13 residues. V lost 3 bases to trimming and J lost 5 bases, with 8 bases between them. In nucleotides, the CDR3 is TGTGCCAGCAGTTTGGGACAAAACAATGAGCAGTTCTTC. Its protein is CASSLGQNNEQFF.

Only a few counts were recorded for this clonotype. V is TRBV29-1 and J is TRBJ2-3; tentatively, D is TRBD2 (6 bases). CDR1 SQVTM and CDR2 ANQGSEA come from the germline V gene. This CDR3 spans 14 amino acids. Deletions cut 5 bases from V and 6 bases from J, with 18 bases between. Here the CDR3 DNA reads TGCAGCGTTCGATCTAGCGCGAGGACCGATACGCAGTATTTT. Protein sequence: CSVRSSARTDTQYF.

J is TRBJ2-1 and V is TRBV7-3; D uncertain. CDR1 is SGHTA and CDR2 is FQGTGA in the germline V gene. V was clipped by 3 bases and J by 6 bases, with 12 bases between them. The CDR3 contains 14 residues. The CDR3 nucleotides read TGTGCCAGCAGCTTCCCGGGCGGAATCAATGAGCAGTTCTTC. The encoded protein is CASSFPGGINEQFF.

This chain joins TRBV3-1 and TRBJ2-3; 10 positions agree with TRBD2. Trimming took 1 base from V and 5 from J; bases not matched to a gene: 6. Germline V gives CDR1 LGHDT, CDR2 YNNKEL (reference sequence). The CDR3 contains 16 residues. This chain's CDR3 is CASSQVPSGGGDTQYF. As DNA, the CDR3 is TGTGCCAGCAGCCAAGTGCCTAGCGGGGGCGGAGATACGCAGTATTTT.

The genes are TRBV28 and TRBJ2-4; D unclear. The CDR3 is 15 residues long. Germline CDR1 and CDR2: MDHEN and SYDVKM. V lost 1 base and J 0 bases, leaving 7 bases between the germline ends. The CDR3 DNA is TGTGCCAGCAGTTTATTAGCCCTAGCCAAAAACATTCAGTACTTC. It specifies CASSLLALAKNIQYF.